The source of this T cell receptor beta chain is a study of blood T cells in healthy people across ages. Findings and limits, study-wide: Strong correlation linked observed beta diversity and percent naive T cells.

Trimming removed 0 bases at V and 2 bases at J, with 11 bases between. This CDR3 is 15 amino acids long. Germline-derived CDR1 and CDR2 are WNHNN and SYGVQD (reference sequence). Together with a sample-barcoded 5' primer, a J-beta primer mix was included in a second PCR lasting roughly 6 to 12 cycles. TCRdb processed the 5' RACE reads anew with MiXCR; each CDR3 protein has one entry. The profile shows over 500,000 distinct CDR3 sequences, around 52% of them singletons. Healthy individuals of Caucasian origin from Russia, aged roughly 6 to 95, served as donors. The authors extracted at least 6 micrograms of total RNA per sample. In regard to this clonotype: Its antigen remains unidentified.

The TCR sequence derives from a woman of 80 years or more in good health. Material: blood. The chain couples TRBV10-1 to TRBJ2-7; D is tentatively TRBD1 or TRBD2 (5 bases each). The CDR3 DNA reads TGCGCCAGCAGTGAGTCGGGGGTTGCGACCTACGAGCAGTACTTC. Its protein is CASSESGVATYEQYF.